A selection of T cell receptor beta chains follows, all from one sample in a study of T cells in Graves' hyperthyroidism and ophthalmopathy. One entry per CDR3 protein, called by TCRdb with MiXCR from the multiplex PCR reads. The sample yields hundreds of thousands of distinct CDR3 sequences, less than 15% seen once. The sequenced sample was blood. Source of these receptors: a young woman with Graves' hyperthyroidism. Each CDR3 is given with its conserved first and last residue. The D gene is left open where the match is weak. Not all rows give a size; the values are once, few, many and, for expanded clones, a class.

v_call: TRBV5-1
j_call: TRBJ2-1
d_call: NA
clone_size: many
cdr3_nt: TGCGCCAGCAGCCCCGTTACGGAAGTGCCCGGTGAGCAGTTCTTC
cdr3_aa: CASSPVTEVPGEQFF

v_call: TRBV11-2
j_call: TRBJ1-6
d_call: NA
clone_size: many
cdr3_nt: TGTGCCAGCAGCTCGGGGAGGGGAAATTCACCCCTCCACTTT
cdr3_aa: CASSSGRGNSPLHF

v_call: TRBV2
j_call: TRBJ1-6
d_call: NA
clone_size: many
cdr3_nt: TGTGCCAGCAGTTGGACAGAGACTTCACCCCTCCACTTT
cdr3_aa: CASSWTETSPLHF

v_call: TRBV18
j_call: TRBJ1-2
d_call: NA
clone_size: NA
cdr3_nt: TGTGCCAGCTCTCCCGGCGGGTCGACCACAACCACCTTC
cdr3_aa: CASSPGGSTTTTF

v_call: TRBV10-3
j_call: TRBJ2-5
d_call: NA
clone_size: NA
cdr3_nt: TGTGCCACAAGGCGAAGGGATTCCCCCGAAGAGACCCAGTACTTC
cdr3_aa: CATRRRDSPEETQYF

v_call: TRBV6-2/TRBV6-3
j_call: TRBJ2-3
d_call: NA
clone_size: NA
cdr3_nt: TGTGCCAGCAGTCTTACAGATACTAGCACAGATACGCAGTATTTT
cdr3_aa: CASSLTDTSTDTQYF

v_call: TRBV13
j_call: TRBJ2-7
d_call: NA
clone_size: many
cdr3_nt: TGTGCCAGCAGCTTCGAGGGTAACGAGCAGTACTTC
cdr3_aa: CASSFEGNEQYF

v_call: TRBV30
j_call: TRBJ2-2
d_call: NA
clone_size: many
cdr3_nt: TGTGCCTCCGAAAGTGTAGTGGAGCTGTTTTTT
cdr3_aa: CASESVVELFF

v_call: TRBV2
j_call: TRBJ2-3
d_call: TRBD2
clone_size: NA
cdr3_nt: TGTGCCAGCAGTATAGGCGGACTAGCGGGAGTCACAGATACGCAGTATTTT
cdr3_aa: CASSIGGLAGVTDTQYF

v_call: TRBV9
j_call: TRBJ2-1
d_call: TRBD1
clone_size: many
cdr3_nt: TGTGCCAGCAGCGTAGAAGGGGGGACAGGAGCACCCTACAATGAGCAGTTCTTC
cdr3_aa: CASSVEGGTGAPYNEQFF

v_call: TRBV4-2
j_call: TRBJ2-2
d_call: NA
clone_size: NA
cdr3_nt: TGTGCCAGCAGCCAAGATCGGCAGTCGAACACCGGGGAGCTGTTTTTT
cdr3_aa: CASSQDRQSNTGELFF

v_call: TRBV5-1
j_call: TRBJ2-7
d_call: NA
clone_size: many
cdr3_nt: TGCGCCAGCAGTGGGACTGATCCCTACGAGCAGTACTTC
cdr3_aa: CASSGTDPYEQYF

v_call: TRBV19
j_call: TRBJ1-5
d_call: NA
clone_size: NA
cdr3_nt: TGTGCCAGTAGTATTATCGGGAAGGGTCAGCCCCAGCATTTT
cdr3_aa: CASSIIGKGQPQHF

v_call: TRBV25-1
j_call: TRBJ1-2
d_call: NA
clone_size: NA
cdr3_nt: TGTGCCAGCAGTGAGATCCCCTATGGCTACACCTTC
cdr3_aa: CASSEIPYGYTF

v_call: TRBV2
j_call: TRBJ1-5
d_call: TRBD1
clone_size: many
cdr3_nt: TGTGCCAGCAGTGAAGAGTTGGGTCAGGGGGCGGTTCCGGATCAGCCCCAGCATTTT
cdr3_aa: CASSEELGQGAVPDQPQHF

v_call: TRBV10-3
j_call: TRBJ2-7
d_call: TRBD2
clone_size: NA
cdr3_nt: TGTGCCATCAGTTTTTCCCCTCTTCGGGGCGGGAGGACCAGCTCCTACGAGCAGTACTTC
cdr3_aa: CAISFSPLRGGRTSSYEQYF

v_call: TRBV6-1
j_call: TRBJ2-2
d_call: NA
clone_size: NA
cdr3_nt: TGTGCCAGCAGTGAACCGTCGGCCTCCGGGGAGCTGTTTTTT
cdr3_aa: CASSEPSASGELFF

v_call: TRBV2
j_call: TRBJ2-1
d_call: TRBD2
clone_size: few
cdr3_nt: TGTGCCAGCAGGATCCGGACTAGCGGGAGCTGGGACAATGAGCAGTTCTTC
cdr3_aa: CASRIRTSGSWDNEQFF

v_call: TRBV27
j_call: TRBJ2-7
d_call: TRBD2
clone_size: many
cdr3_nt: TGTGCCAGCAGTTCCCTTCTGACTAGCGGGAGTTACGAGCAGTACTTC
cdr3_aa: CASSSLLTSGSYEQYF

v_call: TRBV12-3/TRBV12-4
j_call: TRBJ2-5
d_call: TRBD1
clone_size: few
cdr3_nt: TGTGCCAGCAGTCCCATCCTTATTGTGGGGACAGGGGGCGAAGAGACCCAGTACTTC
cdr3_aa: CASSPILIVGTGGEETQYF

v_call: TRBV24-1
j_call: TRBJ2-1
d_call: TRBD1
clone_size: few
cdr3_nt: TGTGCCACCAGTGTGGAGACAGGGAACAATGAGCAGTTCTTC
cdr3_aa: CATSVETGNNEQFF

v_call: TRBV6-1
j_call: TRBJ1-1
d_call: NA
clone_size: few
cdr3_nt: TGTGCCAGCAGTGAACAGCTACAGACGCCATCGGGAGCTTTCTTT
cdr3_aa: CASSEQLQTPSGAFF

v_call: TRBV28
j_call: TRBJ2-7
d_call: TRBD2
clone_size: NA
cdr3_nt: TGTGCCAGCTTAGGCTATCCTGGACTAGCGGGAGAATATGAGCAGTACTTC
cdr3_aa: CASLGYPGLAGEYEQYF

v_call: TRBV4-1
j_call: TRBJ2-2
d_call: NA
clone_size: NA
cdr3_nt: TGCGCCAGCAGCCAAATATCGCCCCACACCGGGGAGCTGTTTTTT
cdr3_aa: CASSQISPHTGELFF

v_call: TRBV6-4
j_call: TRBJ1-2
d_call: NA
clone_size: NA
cdr3_nt: TGTGCCAGCAGAACAGAGAGAAGTAACTATGGCTACACCTTC
cdr3_aa: CASRTERSNYGYTF

v_call: TRBV29-1
j_call: TRBJ2-7
d_call: NA
clone_size: few
cdr3_nt: TGCAGCGTTGGACAGATCTACGAGCAGTACTTC
cdr3_aa: CSVGQIYEQYF

v_call: TRBV4-3
j_call: TRBJ2-7
d_call: NA
clone_size: NA
cdr3_nt: TGCGCCAGCAGCCAAGGAATGCCCAGTTACCAGCAGTACTTC
cdr3_aa: CASSQGMPSYQQYF

v_call: TRBV30
j_call: TRBJ1-2
d_call: NA
clone_size: many
cdr3_nt: TGTGCCTATGAAAAGGGGATAAGGGGCTACACCTTC
cdr3_aa: CAYEKGIRGYTF

v_call: TRBV3-1
j_call: TRBJ2-5
d_call: NA
clone_size: many
cdr3_nt: TGTGCCAGCAGCGGGTACCAAGAGACCCAGTACTTC
cdr3_aa: CASSGYQETQYF

v_call: TRBV7-3
j_call: TRBJ2-7
d_call: NA
clone_size: many
cdr3_nt: TGTGCCAGCAGCTTTTCGCAGGGCTACGAGCAGTACTTC
cdr3_aa: CASSFSQGYEQYF

v_call: TRBV19
j_call: TRBJ1-4
d_call: TRBD1
clone_size: NA
cdr3_nt: TGTGCCAGTAGTATCAGGGGGCTGGATGAAAAACTGTTTTTT
cdr3_aa: CASSIRGLDEKLFF

v_call: TRBV6-2/TRBV6-3
j_call: TRBJ2-7
d_call: TRBD1
clone_size: many
cdr3_nt: TGTGCCAGCACTCTAAGGTCTGCCAGGACAGGGAAGATCTCCTACGAGCAGTACTTC
cdr3_aa: CASTLRSARTGKISYEQYF

v_call: TRBV30
j_call: TRBJ1-2
d_call: TRBD1
clone_size: many
cdr3_nt: TGTGCCGGAACCCCCGGGACAGGGCTGAGCGGCTATGGCTACACCTTC
cdr3_aa: CAGTPGTGLSGYGYTF

v_call: TRBV18
j_call: TRBJ2-1
d_call: NA
clone_size: many
cdr3_nt: TGTGCCAGCTCTCCGCCTCCGCCTACTCTCTCACTTCCCCATGAGCAGTTCTTC
cdr3_aa: CASSPPPPTLSLPHEQFF

v_call: TRBV11-2
j_call: TRBJ2-1
d_call: NA
clone_size: many
cdr3_nt: TGTGCCAGCAGCTTAAGACAAGGTGAATACAATGAGCAGTTCTTC
cdr3_aa: CASSLRQGEYNEQFF

v_call: TRBV20-1
j_call: TRBJ1-2
d_call: TRBD1
clone_size: few
cdr3_nt: TGCAGTGCCGGGGACAGGTCCTCCTATGGCTACACCTTC
cdr3_aa: CSAGDRSSYGYTF

v_call: TRBV12-3/TRBV12-4
j_call: TRBJ2-1
d_call: TRBD2
clone_size: many
cdr3_nt: TGTGCCAGCGGTACGGGAGGGCCGCACAATGAGCAGTTCTTC
cdr3_aa: CASGTGGPHNEQFF

v_call: TRBV27
j_call: TRBJ2-1
d_call: NA
clone_size: NA
cdr3_nt: TGTGCCAGCAGTTCGGGACCCCGCTACCAGCCCGGGCATGAGCAGTTCTTC
cdr3_aa: CASSSGPRYQPGHEQFF

v_call: TRBV12-3/TRBV12-4
j_call: TRBJ1-5
d_call: NA
clone_size: many
cdr3_nt: TGTGCCAGCAGTTTAGCAACAGGGAGCCAGCCCCAGCATTTT
cdr3_aa: CASSLATGSQPQHF

v_call: TRBV20-1
j_call: TRBJ2-2
d_call: TRBD2
clone_size: few
cdr3_nt: TGCAGTGCTAGGGAAAGCGGGAGAGGGACCGGGGAGCTGTTTTTT
cdr3_aa: CSARESGRGTGELFF

v_call: TRBV30
j_call: TRBJ2-3
d_call: NA
clone_size: many
cdr3_nt: TGTGCCTGGAGTGTTGGGTCGGTCGCAGATACGCAGTATTTT
cdr3_aa: CAWSVGSVADTQYF

v_call: TRBV13
j_call: TRBJ1-1
d_call: NA
clone_size: many
cdr3_nt: TGTGCCAGCAGCTTAGGTGGGACTACCACTGAAGCTTTCTTT
cdr3_aa: CASSLGGTTTEAFF

v_call: TRBV5-5
j_call: TRBJ2-7
d_call: NA
clone_size: NA
cdr3_nt: TGTGCCAGCAGCCTTACTAGCAGGACCTCCCGATACGAGCAGTACTTC
cdr3_aa: CASSLTSRTSRYEQYF

v_call: TRBV4-3
j_call: TRBJ1-5
d_call: NA
clone_size: few
cdr3_nt: TGCGCCAGCAGCCAAGAGGTGCTCCGAACGGACGAAAATCAGCCCCAGCATTTT
cdr3_aa: CASSQEVLRTDENQPQHF

v_call: TRBV6-2/TRBV6-3
j_call: TRBJ1-5
d_call: NA
clone_size: many
cdr3_nt: TGTGCCAGCAGTTACCGGGAGTATAGCAATCAGCCCCAGCATTTT
cdr3_aa: CASSYREYSNQPQHF

v_call: TRBV6-5
j_call: TRBJ2-6
d_call: TRBD1
clone_size: NA
cdr3_nt: TGTGCCAGCAGTTACGGGACAGGGATCGGAGGGGCCAACGTCCTGACTTTC
cdr3_aa: CASSYGTGIGGANVLTF

v_call: TRBV20-1
j_call: TRBJ2-7
d_call: NA
clone_size: NA
cdr3_nt: TGCAGTGCTAGGGGGGAGCTTGTCGCTGTCTACGAGCAGTACTTC
cdr3_aa: CSARGELVAVYEQYF

v_call: TRBV11-3
j_call: TRBJ2-1
d_call: NA
clone_size: NA
cdr3_nt: TGTGCCAGCAGCGTGGGTAACAATGAGCAGTTCTTC
cdr3_aa: CASSVGNNEQFF

v_call: TRBV9
j_call: TRBJ1-3
d_call: NA
clone_size: NA
cdr3_nt: TGTGCCAGTCACCGGAGCTTTGACAGGCCCTCTGGAAACACCATATATTTT
cdr3_aa: CASHRSFDRPSGNTIYF

v_call: TRBV4-1
j_call: TRBJ2-3
d_call: TRBD2
clone_size: NA
cdr3_nt: TGCGCCAGCAGCCAGATTTTAGGTGGGCTAGCGGCAGATACGCAGTATTTT
cdr3_aa: CASSQILGGLAADTQYF

v_call: TRBV27
j_call: TRBJ1-3
d_call: NA
clone_size: many
cdr3_nt: TGTGCCAGCAGTCCATGGGCCAGCTCTGGAAACACCATATATTTT
cdr3_aa: CASSPWASSGNTIYF